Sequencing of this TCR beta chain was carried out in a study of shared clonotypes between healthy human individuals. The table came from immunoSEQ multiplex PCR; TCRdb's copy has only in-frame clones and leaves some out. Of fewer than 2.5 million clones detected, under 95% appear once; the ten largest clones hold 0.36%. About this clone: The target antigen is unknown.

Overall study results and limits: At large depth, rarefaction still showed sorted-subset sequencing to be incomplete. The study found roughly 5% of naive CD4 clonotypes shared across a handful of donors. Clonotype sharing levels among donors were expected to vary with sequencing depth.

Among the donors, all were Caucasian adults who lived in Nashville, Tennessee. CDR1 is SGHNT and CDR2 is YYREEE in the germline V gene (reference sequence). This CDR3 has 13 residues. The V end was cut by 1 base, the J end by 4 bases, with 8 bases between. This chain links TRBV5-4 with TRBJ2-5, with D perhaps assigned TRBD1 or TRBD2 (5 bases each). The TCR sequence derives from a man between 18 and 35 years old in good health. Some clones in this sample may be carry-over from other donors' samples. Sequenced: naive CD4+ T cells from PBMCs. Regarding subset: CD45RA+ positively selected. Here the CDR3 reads CASSLSGGETQYF. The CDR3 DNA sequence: TGTGCCAGCAGCTTGAGTGGGGGAGAGACCCAGTACTTC. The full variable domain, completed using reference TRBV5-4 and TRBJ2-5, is ETGVTQSPTHLIKTRGQQVTLRCSSQSGHNTVSWYQQALGQGPQFIFQYYREEENGRGNFPPRFSGLQFPNYSSELNVNALELDDSALYLCASSLSGGETQYFGPGTRLLVL.